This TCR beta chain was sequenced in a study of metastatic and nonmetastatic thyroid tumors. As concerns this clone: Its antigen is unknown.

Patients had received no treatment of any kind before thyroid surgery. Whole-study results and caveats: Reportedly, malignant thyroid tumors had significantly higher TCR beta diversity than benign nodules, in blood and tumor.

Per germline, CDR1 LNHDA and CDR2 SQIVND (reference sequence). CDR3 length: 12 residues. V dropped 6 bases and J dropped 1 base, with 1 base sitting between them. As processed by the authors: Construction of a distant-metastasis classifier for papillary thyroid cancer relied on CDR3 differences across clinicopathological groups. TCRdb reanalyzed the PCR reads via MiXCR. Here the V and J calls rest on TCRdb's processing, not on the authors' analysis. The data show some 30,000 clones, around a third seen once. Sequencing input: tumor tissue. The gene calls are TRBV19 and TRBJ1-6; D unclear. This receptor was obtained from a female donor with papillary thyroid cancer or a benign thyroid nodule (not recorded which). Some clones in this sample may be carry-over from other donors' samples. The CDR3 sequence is CASRSYNSPLHF. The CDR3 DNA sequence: TGTGCCAGTAGATCCTATAATTCACCCCTCCACTTT.